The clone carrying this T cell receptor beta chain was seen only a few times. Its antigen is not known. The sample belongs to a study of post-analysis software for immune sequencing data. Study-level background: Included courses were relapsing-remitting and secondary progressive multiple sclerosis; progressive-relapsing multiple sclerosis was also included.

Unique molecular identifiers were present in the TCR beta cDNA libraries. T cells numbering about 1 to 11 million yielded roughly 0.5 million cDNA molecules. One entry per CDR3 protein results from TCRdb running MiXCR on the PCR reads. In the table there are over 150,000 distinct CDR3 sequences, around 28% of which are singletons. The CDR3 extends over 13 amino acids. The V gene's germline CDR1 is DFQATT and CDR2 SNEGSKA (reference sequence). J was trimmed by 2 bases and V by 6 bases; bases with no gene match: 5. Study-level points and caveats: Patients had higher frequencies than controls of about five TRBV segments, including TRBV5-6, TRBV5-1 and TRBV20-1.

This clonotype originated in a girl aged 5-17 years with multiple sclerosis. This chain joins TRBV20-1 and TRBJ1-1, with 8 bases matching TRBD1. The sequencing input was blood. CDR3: CSAVQGANTEAFF. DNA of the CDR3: TGCAGTGCAGTCCAGGGGGCAAACACTGAAGCTTTCTTT.